These 29 T cell receptor beta chains were sequenced from one sample in a study of OX40 agonist ivuxolimab in advanced cancers. The table came from immunoSEQ multiplex PCR; TCRdb's copy has only in-frame clones and leaves some out. The sample yields about 73,000 clones, 85% to 90% seen once. The sequenced sample was CD4+ or CD8+ T cells sorted from blood, obtained in a trial of the OX40 agonist ivuxolimab. The receptors originated from an adult with an advanced solid tumor such as melanoma, head and neck, liver or kidney cancer.

This chain uses TRBV28 with TRBJ2-7; tentative D call: TRBD2 (5 bases). Germline V gene lookup returns CDR1 MDHEN and CDR2 SYDVKM. The CDR3 consists of 13 residues. Trimming took 5 bases from V and 6 from J, leaving 14 bases between them. CDR3 in DNA: TGTGCCAGCAGTCCTATCCCTAGCATCGAGCAGTACTTC. It codes for CASSPIPSIEQYF.

The rearrangement joins TRBV5-4 to TRBJ2-5, with D perhaps given as TRBD1 or TRBD2 (5 bases each). Germline V gene lookup returns CDR1 SGHNT and CDR2 YYREEE (reference sequence). There are 14 residues in the CDR3. With 4 bases removed from V and 5 bases from J, the gap between germline ends came to 15 bases. The CDR3 region is CASSRSRGWETQYF. Here the CDR3 DNA reads TGTGCCAGCAGCAGATCCCGGGGCTGGGAGACCCAGTACTTC.

The rearrangement links TRBV4-2 to TRBJ2-7; D is uncertain. CDR1 and CDR2 from the germline V gene are LGHNA and YNFKEQ. With 0 bases removed from V and 4 bases from J, the gap between germline ends came to 10 bases. The CDR3 consists of 14 residues. The CDR3 loop is CASSQETVRYEQYF. CDR3 nucleotide sequence: TGTGCCAGCAGCCAAGAAACGGTTAGGTACGAGCAGTACTTC.

CDR3 loop: CASSRRVETQYF. The CDR3 DNA follows: TGTGCCAGTTCCCGACGGGTCGAGACCCAGTACTTC. The genes are TRBV2 and TRBJ2-5; D unclear. CDR3 size: 12 residues. Germline V gene data show CDR1 as SNHLY and CDR2 as FYNNEI. V lost 9 bases and J 5 bases, leaving 13 bases between the germline ends.

This sequence joins TRBV11-1 and TRBJ2-3, with 8 bases fitting TRBD1. Losses at the gene ends were 4 bases for V and 6 bases for J; bases not matched to a gene: 6. The CDR3 runs 14 residues. From germline, CDR1 is SGHAT and CDR2 FQDESV (reference sequence). The CDR3 bases are TGTGCCAGCAGCTCCCGACAGGGGTCGGATACGCAGTATTTT. It specifies CASSSRQGSDTQYF.

This chain connects TRBV6-1 to TRBJ1-5; D may be TRBD1 (5 bases). The CDR3 has 14 residues. Trimming removed 7 bases at V and 5 bases at J, with 15 bases between. Germline CDR1 and CDR2: MNHNS and SASEGT. This chain's CDR3 is CASTLYGGYQPQHF. The CDR3 coding sequence is TGTGCCAGCACCCTATATGGGGGTTATCAGCCCCAGCATTTT.

V usage is TRBV5-4 and J usage is TRBJ2-7, with TRBD2 as a possible D gene (6 bases). CDR1 SGHNT and CDR2 YYREEE come from the germline V gene (reference sequence). V gave up 1 base and J gave up 3 bases, with 8 bases separating them. This CDR3 has 13 residues. The CDR3 sequence: CASSLRGSYEQYF. The DNA of the CDR3 is TGTGCCAGCAGCTTGCGGGGGAGCTACGAGCAGTACTTC. Based on the CDR3 plus reference TRBV5-4 and TRBJ2-7, the full variable domain is ETGVTQSPTHLIKTRGQQVTLRCSSQSGHNTVSWYQQALGQGPQFIFQYYREEENGRGNFPPRFSGLQFPNYSSELNVNALELDDSALYLCASSLRGSYEQYFGPGTRLTVT.

V and J are TRBV28 and TRBJ2-5; 7 positions agree with TRBD2. Germline assignment: CDR1 MDHEN and CDR2 SYDVKM. The CDR3 spans 14 residues. V lost 5 bases and J lost 2; bases outside the gene matches: 5. CDR3: CASSGAGVQETQYF. CDR3 nucleotide sequence: TGTGCCAGCAGTGGTGCGGGAGTTCAAGAGACCCAGTACTTC.

DNA for the CDR3: TGTGCCCCATCGTTGGACAAGACCTATGGCTACACCTTC. Its protein product is CAPSLDKTYGYTF. The V and J genes are TRBV2 and TRBJ1-2, with a tentative D call TRBD1 (5 bases). The length of the CDR3 is 13 residues. V was shortened by 11 bases and J by 4 bases, with 17 bases between the two germline ends. Germline CDR1 is SNHLY and CDR2 is FYNNEI.

The count of this clone is one. The chain joins TRBV9 to TRBJ2-3; the D gene is possibly TRBD1 (6 bases). The V end was cut by 2 bases, the J end by 2 bases, with 12 bases between. Germline-derived CDR1 and CDR2 are SGDLS and YYNGEE. The CDR3 has 15 amino acids. CDR3 bases: TGTGCCAGCAGCGTGACACAGGGTTCCACAGATACGCAGTATTTT. Its protein is CASSVTQGSTDTQYF.

DNA for the CDR3: TGTGCCAGCTCACCCAAGGGATTAAGTGAGGGTGAGCAGTTCTTC. It is translated as CASSPKGLSEGEQFF. V gene TRBV18 combines with J gene TRBJ2-1; a weak D match, TRBD2 (5 bases). V was trimmed by 3 bases and J by 9 bases, leaving 18 bases between them. The CDR3 is 15 amino acids. The germline V gene encodes CDR1 KGHSH and CDR2 LQKENI.

The gene calls are TRBV11-2 and TRBJ2-7, with 7 nucleotides matching TRBD1. V lost 8 bases, J lost 3 bases, and 7 bases stayed unmatched. CDR1 and CDR2 (germline): SGHAT, FQNNGV. The CDR3 runs 13 residues. In nucleotides, the CDR3 is TGTGCCAGCTCCTGGGACAGAGTCTACGAGCAGTACTTC. This sequence encodes CASSWDRVYEQYF.

This clone was found a few times. The V call is TRBV4-1, the J call TRBJ1-5; D unresolved. In germline, CDR1 is MGHRA, CDR2 YSYEKL. The ends were cut back, 4 bases at V and 5 bases at J, with 15 bases in the middle. The CDR3 contains 15 residues. The CDR3 reads CASSLGLGGHQPQHF. For the CDR3, the DNA is TGCGCCAGCAGCCTCGGACTGGGAGGGCATCAGCCCCAGCATTTT.

The chain recombines TRBV19 with TRBJ2-2, with D hard to call. The CDR3 runs to 13 residues. Deletions cut 3 bases from V and 1 base from J, with 3 bases between. The germline gives CDR1 LNHDA, CDR2 SQIVND (reference sequence). For the CDR3, the DNA is TGTGCCAGTAGTATTCAGAACACCGGGGAGCTGTTTTTT. The encoded protein is CASSIQNTGELFF.

This clone came up a few times. The J gene is TRBJ2-5, the V gene TRBV5-4, with 16 bases that match TRBD2. The V and J ends lost 4 bases and 5 bases, in that order; junction bases with no gene match: 2. This CDR3 spans 15 amino acids. The germline V gene has CDR1 SGHNT and CDR2 YYREEE (reference sequence). The CDR3 region has the DNA TGTGCCAGCAGCCTGGGACTAGCGGGAGGGGAGACCCAGTACTTC. It encodes CASSLGLAGGETQYF.

The V call is TRBV9, the J call TRBJ2-1; 9 bases fit TRBD2. The CDR3 is made up of 16 amino acids. J gave up 6 bases and V 4 bases, and 11 bases lay outside the gene matches. Germline V gives CDR1 SGDLS, CDR2 YYNGEE. In nucleotides, the CDR3 is TGTGCCAGCAGCCCCAGGCCGGGACTAGCAGGCAATGAGCAGTTCTTC. Translation: CASSPRPGLAGNEQFF.

This sequence joins TRBV29-1 and TRBJ2-3; D uncertain. Per the germline V gene, CDR1 is SQVTM and CDR2 is ANQGSEA. V was trimmed by 7 bases and J by 0 bases, leaving 8 bases between them. The CDR3 consists of 12 residues. CDR3 sequence: CSADGSTDTQYF. The CDR3 DNA reads as TGCAGCGCTGACGGGAGCACAGATACGCAGTATTTT.

The chain links TRBV11-2 to TRBJ2-3; D unclear. Trimming took off 1 base at V and 8 bases at J, with 7 bases between the two ends. CDR3 length: 12 amino acids. Germline CDR1 reads SGHAT; CDR2 reads FQNNGV. The CDR3 sequence: CASSLGGGTQYF. The CDR3 bases are TGTGCCAGCAGCTTAGGGGGTGGTACGCAGTATTTT. Looking up the rest from reference TRBV11-2 and TRBJ2-3 gives the full variable domain: EAGVAQSPRYKIIEKRQSVAFWCNPISGHATLYWYQQILGQGPKLLIQFQNNGVVDDSQLPKDRFSAERLKGVDSTLKIQPAKLEDSAVYLCASSLGGGTQYFGPGTRLTVL.

The chain is built from TRBV5-1 and TRBJ2-7; D not resolved. This CDR3 contains 15 residues. CDR1 is SGHRS and CDR2 is YFSETQ in the germline V gene. V shed 0 bases and J shed 6 bases, with 16 bases lying between them. The DNA for the CDR3 is TGCGCCAGCAGCTTGGCTCTGAGTGCGTCTGGCGAGCAGTACTTC. Translation gives CASSLALSASGEQYF.

The chain links TRBV23-1 to TRBJ1-5; D might be TRBD1 (5 bases). TRBV23-1 is flagged as an ORF with uncertain function. V was pared by 4 bases and J by 4 bases, with 17 bases between. This CDR3 comprises 16 residues. This chain's CDR3 is CASSPPDLGENQPQHF. CDR3 DNA sequence: TGCGCCAGCAGTCCACCCGATCTGGGGGAGAATCAGCCCCAGCATTTT.

This rearrangement joins TRBV29-1 to TRBJ2-7; 12 positions match TRBD2. V shed 7 bases, J shed 7 bases, and the junction held 11 bases outside the gene matches. Germline CDR1 and CDR2: SQVTM and ANQGSEA. The CDR3 covers 14 residues. CDR3 protein: CSAGMTSGSGEQYF. CDR3 in DNA: TGCAGCGCTGGGATGACTAGCGGGAGTGGAGAGCAGTACTTC.

The chain uses TRBV5-5 and TRBJ2-1; the D is unclear. The CDR3 has 15 residues. Germline V lookup: CDR1 SGHKS, CDR2 YYEKEE (reference sequence). The ends were cut back, 0 bases at V and 5 bases at J, with 12 bases in the middle. The CDR3 sequence is CASSLAVTPNNEQFF. CDR3 DNA sequence: TGTGCCAGCAGCTTGGCCGTGACACCTAACAATGAGCAGTTCTTC.

The chain couples TRBV10-3 to TRBJ1-2; no definite D call. Germline V CDR1 and CDR2: ENHRY, SYGVKD. The CDR3 length is 13 residues. Between the trimmed V and J ends, which lost 3 bases and 2 bases, there was a span of 7 bases. The CDR3, as DNA: TGTGCCATCAGTGACAAAAAAAACTATGGCTACACCTTC. Translated: CAISDKKNYGYTF.

The chain carries TRBV27 and TRBJ2-7, with a weak D call TRBD1 (6 bases). The germline gives CDR1 MNHEY, CDR2 SMNVEV (reference sequence). V lost 7 bases to trimming and J lost 7 bases, with 17 bases between them. This CDR3 spans 13 amino acids. CDR3 in DNA: TGTGCCAGCATCAAAACCGGGACAAGGGAGCAGTACTTC. The encoded protein is CASIKTGTREQYF.

The chain recombines TRBV10-3 with TRBJ2-1, with TRBD1 as a possible D gene (5 bases). Germline V gene lookup returns CDR1 ENHRY and CDR2 SYGVKD. The CDR3 extends over 13 amino acids. V lost 4 bases to trimming and J lost 5 bases, with 9 bases between them. The chain's CDR3 is CAISGQTDNEQFF. In DNA, the CDR3 is TGTGCCATCAGTGGACAGACAGACAATGAGCAGTTCTTC.

The chain links TRBV5-6 to TRBJ1-2, with D possibly matching TRBD1 (5 bases). From germline, CDR1 is SGHDT and CDR2 YYEEEE. This CDR3 is built from 14 residues. Between the trimmed V and J ends, which lost 4 bases and 4 bases, there was a span of 14 bases. The CDR3 loop is CASSPQGRIYGYTF. The CDR3 region has the DNA TGTGCCAGCAGCCCCCAGGGACGGATCTATGGCTACACCTTC.

The chain couples TRBV7-2 to TRBJ2-2; 10 bases agree with TRBD2. The CDR3 has 16 residues. Unmatched junction bases numbered 7, after V lost 6 bases and J lost 3 bases. The V gene's germline CDR1 is SGHTA and CDR2 FQGNSA. The CDR3, as DNA: TGTGCCAGCAGATATGGGACTAGCGAAGACACCGGGGAGCTGTTTTTT. This encodes CASRYGTSEDTGELFF.

In DNA form, the CDR3 reads TGTGCCTGGAGTGTATCTAGGGAGGGCGAGCAGTACTTC. Its protein product is CAWSVSREGEQYF. The chain couples TRBV30 to TRBJ2-7; TRBD2 aligns across 7 bases. The V and J ends lost 0 bases and 6 bases, in that order; junction bases with no gene match: 5. This CDR3 is built from 13 residues. The germline V gene encodes CDR1 GTSNPN and CDR2 SVGIG (reference sequence).

The chain combines TRBV5-5 with TRBJ2-3; D remains unclear. In germline, CDR1 is SGHKS, CDR2 YYEKEE (reference sequence). The CDR3 extends over 12 amino acids. V lost 6 bases and J lost 1, with 6 bases in between. The CDR3 is CASTGGTDTQYF. The CDR3, as DNA: TGTGCCAGCACTGGCGGCACAGATACGCAGTATTTT.